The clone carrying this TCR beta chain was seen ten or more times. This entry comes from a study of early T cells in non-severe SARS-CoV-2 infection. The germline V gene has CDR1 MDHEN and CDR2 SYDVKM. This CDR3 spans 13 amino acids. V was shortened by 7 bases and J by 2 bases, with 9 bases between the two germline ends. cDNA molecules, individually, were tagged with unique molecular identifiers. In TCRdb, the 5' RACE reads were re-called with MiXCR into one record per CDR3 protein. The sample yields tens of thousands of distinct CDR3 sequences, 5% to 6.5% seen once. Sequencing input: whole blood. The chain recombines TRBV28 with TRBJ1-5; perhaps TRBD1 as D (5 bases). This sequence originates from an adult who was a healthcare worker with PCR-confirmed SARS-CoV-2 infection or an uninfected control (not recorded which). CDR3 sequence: CASKRGGNQPQHF. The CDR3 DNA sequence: TGTGCCAGCAAGAGGGGTGGCAATCAGCCCCAGCATTTT.